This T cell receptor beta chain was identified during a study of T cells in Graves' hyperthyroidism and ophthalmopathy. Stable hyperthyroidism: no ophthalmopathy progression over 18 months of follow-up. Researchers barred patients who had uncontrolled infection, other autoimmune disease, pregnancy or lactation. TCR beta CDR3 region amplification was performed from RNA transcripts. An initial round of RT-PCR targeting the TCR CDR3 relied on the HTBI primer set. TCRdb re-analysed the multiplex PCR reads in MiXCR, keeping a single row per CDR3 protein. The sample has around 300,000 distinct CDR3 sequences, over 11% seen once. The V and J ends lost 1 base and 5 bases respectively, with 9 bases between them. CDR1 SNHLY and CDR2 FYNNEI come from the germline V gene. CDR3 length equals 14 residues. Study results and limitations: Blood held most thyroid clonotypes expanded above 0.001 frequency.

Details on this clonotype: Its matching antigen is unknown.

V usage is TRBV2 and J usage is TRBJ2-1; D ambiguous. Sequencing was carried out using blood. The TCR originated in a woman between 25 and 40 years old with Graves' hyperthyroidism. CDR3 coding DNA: TGTGCCAGCAGTGAAGTTTCCTCAGACAATGAGCAGTTCTTC. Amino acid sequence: CASSEVSSDNEQFF.